Each of the 28 T cell receptor beta chains below was sequenced from the same sample in a study of blood T cell repertoires in COVID-19. Measured with immunoSEQ multiplex PCR; TCRdb has only the in-frame clones, and not every one. Of some 290,000 clones listed, about 90% are singletons. The material sequenced was peripheral blood. The receptors here all came from a woman under 40 with COVID-19, enrolled during active disease.

This rearrangement joins TRBV16 to TRBJ2-7; TRBD1 is a possible D gene (6 bases). The CDR3 is made up of 15 amino acids. The germline V gene encodes CDR1 KGHSY and CDR2 FQNENV. V gave up 6 bases and J gave up 2 bases, with 17 bases separating them. The CDR3 sequence is CASRQEAGATYEQYF. CDR3 DNA: TGTGCCAGCAGACAAGAGGCAGGGGCCACCTACGAGCAGTACTTC.

The V call is TRBV27, the J call TRBJ2-1; 8 bases map to TRBD2. In germline, CDR1 is MNHEY, CDR2 SMNVEV (reference sequence). Losses at the gene ends were 3 bases for V and 7 bases for J; bases not matched to a gene: 8. The CDR3 contains 15 residues. The CDR3 here is CASSFGGGEVNEQFF. The CDR3 nucleotides read TGTGCCAGCAGTTTCGGGGGGGGAGAGGTAAATGAGCAGTTCTTC.

The gene calls are TRBV28 and TRBJ2-2; D is undetermined. CDR3 length: 14 residues. V was shortened by 7 bases and J by 0 bases, with 9 bases between the two germline ends. Germline V lookup: CDR1 MDHEN, CDR2 SYDVKM. In DNA, the CDR3 is TGTGCCAGCATTCAGAATGCGAACACCGGGGAGCTGTTTTTT. Translated: CASIQNANTGELFF.

The chain has TRBV6-5 and TRBJ1-2; 9 bases map to TRBD1. This CDR3 contains 13 residues. The V gene end was trimmed by 6 bases and the J gene end by 7 bases; junction bases not matched to a gene: 6. CDR1 and CDR2 (germline): MNHEY, SVGAGI. The CDR3 here is CASSYTGGSGYTF. The CDR3, as DNA: TGTGCCAGCAGCTATACAGGGGGCAGTGGCTACACCTTC.

This clone was seen a few times. V is TRBV5-6 and J is TRBJ1-2, with TRBD1 identical over 7 bases. The CDR3 is made up of 16 amino acids. The germline CDR1 and CDR2 sequences are SGHDT and YYEEEE. Trimming took 4 bases from V and 5 from J; bases not matched to a gene: 14. CDR3 in amino acids: CASSAGLRDRIYGYTF. CDR3 nucleotide sequence: TGTGCCAGCAGCGCTGGCCTCCGGGACAGAATTTATGGCTACACCTTC. The full variable domain, in which reference TRBV5-6 and TRBJ1-2 provide the parts outside the CDR3, is DAGVTQSPTHLIKTRGQQVTLRCSPKSGHDTVSWYQQALGQGPQFIFQYYEEEERQRGNFPDRFSGHQFPNYSSELNVNALLLGDSALYLCASSAGLRDRIYGYTFGSGTRLTVV.

J is TRBJ2-7 and V is TRBV11-3; 8 nucleotides line up with TRBD1. The V gene end was trimmed by 6 bases and the J gene end by 4 bases; junction bases not matched to a gene: 5. The CDR3 runs to 13 residues. From germline, CDR1 is SGHNT and CDR2 YENEEA. CDR3 nucleotide sequence: TGTGCCAGCAGTTTGGGACAGGAATACGAGCAGTACTTC. Protein: CASSLGQEYEQYF. Full variable domain (missing parts from reference TRBV11-3 and TRBJ2-7): EAGVVQSPRYKIIEKKQPVAFWCNPISGHNTLYWYLQNLGQGPELLIRYENEEAVDDSQLPKDRFSAERLKGVDSTLKIQPAELGDSAVYLCASSLGQEYEQYFGPGTRLTVT.

The chain has TRBV7-6 and TRBJ2-7; D possibly corresponds to TRBD2 (6 bases). The CDR3 loop spans 13 amino acids. Trimming stripped 3 bases from V and 5 bases from J, with 11 bases between. Germline V CDR1 and CDR2: SGHVS, FNYEAQ. Written as DNA, the CDR3 is TGTGCCAGCAGCTTCGGAGGGCTCCACGAGCAGTACTTC. Its protein product is CASSFGGLHEQYF.

The genes are TRBV2 and TRBJ1-4; D gene unclear. Germline V lookup: CDR1 SNHLY, CDR2 FYNNEI. Trimming removed 9 bases from V and 8 bases from J, with 19 bases in between. This CDR3 has 14 amino acids. The CDR3 DNA is TGTGCCAGAAGAGCGGGCTTCAAGAGCGAAAAACTGTTTTTT. It translates to CARRAGFKSEKLFF.

The chain links TRBV11-3 to TRBJ2-1, with D perhaps TRBD1 (5 bases). This CDR3 has 16 amino acids. In germline, CDR1 is SGHNT, CDR2 YENEEA. The ends were cut back, 5 bases at V and 0 bases at J, with 14 bases in the middle. In DNA, the CDR3 is TGTGCCAGCAGCCCACAGACAGCCTTCTCCTACAATGAGCAGTTCTTC. Residues: CASSPQTAFSYNEQFF.

This rearrangement joins TRBV6-5 to TRBJ1-1; TRBD1 aligns across 7 bases. Per the germline V gene, CDR1 is MNHEY and CDR2 is SVGAGI. J was trimmed by 6 bases and V by 9 bases; bases with no gene match: 16. This CDR3 spans 15 amino acids. The CDR3 bases are TGTGCCAGTCTTAAACGAGAAGGGGGCTGGGCTGAAGCTTTCTTT. Its protein is CASLKREGGWAEAFF.

This rearrangement joins TRBV5-1 to TRBJ2-5; 7 bases align to TRBD1. This CDR3 has 15 amino acids. Trimming at V came to 4 bases and at J to 2 bases, leaving 8 bases not matched to a gene. CDR1 SGHRS and CDR2 YFSETQ come from the germline V gene. The CDR3 DNA follows: TGCGCCAGCAGCACTCTCGGACAGGAGCAAGAGACCCAGTACTTC. This sequence encodes CASSTLGQEQETQYF.

This clone was observed a handful of times. The gene calls are TRBV2 and TRBJ1-2; 8 bases match TRBD1. Per germline, CDR1 SNHLY and CDR2 FYNNEI. With V trimmed by 6 bases and J by 7 bases, 10 bases remained unmatched. The CDR3 has 14 residues. CDR3 sequence reads: CASSVSQGATGYTF. CDR3 DNA: TGTGCCAGCAGCGTATCTCAGGGGGCTACTGGCTACACCTTC.

This chain connects TRBV2 to TRBJ1-2; 7 bases match TRBD1. The CDR3 runs to 15 residues. The germline V gene has CDR1 SNHLY and CDR2 FYNNEI. Trimming removed 5 bases from V and 1 base from J; junction bases left unmatched: 7. CDR3 residues: CASSKGTDINYGYTF. In nucleotides, the CDR3 is TGTGCCAGCAGTAAAGGGACAGACATTAACTATGGCTACACCTTC.

CDR3 sequence (DNA): TGTGCCAGCTCACCACTGGAAAGCGCGGATACGCAGTATTTT. Translated: CASSPLESADTQYF. V gene TRBV18 combines with J gene TRBJ2-3, with unresolved D. Between the trimmed V and J ends, which lost 1 base and 6 bases, there was a span of 11 bases. This CDR3 has 14 residues. In germline, CDR1 is KGHSH, CDR2 LQKENI.

Here the CDR3 reads CASSFGTGGYTF. CDR3 coding DNA: TGTGCCAGTAGTTTCGGGACAGGCGGCTACACCTTC. The gene calls are TRBV19 and TRBJ1-2, with 8 nucleotides matching TRBD1. Germline V CDR1 and CDR2: LNHDA, SQIVND (reference sequence). The CDR3 extends over 12 amino acids. The V segment lost 5 bases and the J segment 8 bases; nucleotides outside the gene matches: 4.

The chain employs TRBV21-1 and TRBJ2-7; the table assigns TRBD1, which was not confirmed against the DNA. TRBV21-1 is given as a pseudogene. The CDR3 has 17 residues. The CDR3 bases are TGTGCCAGCAGCAAAGCGTGGAAGGACAGGCCCACCCACGAGCAGTACTTC. Translated, it gives CASSKAWKDRPTHEQYF.

This sequence joins TRBV5-1 and TRBJ2-5; TRBD2 aligns across 9 bases. The CDR3 totals 15 residues. The germline V gene has CDR1 SGHRS and CDR2 YFSETQ. V gave up 3 bases and J gave up 7 bases; unmatched junction bases: 10. CDR3 nucleotide sequence: TGCGCCAGCAGCTCGACCGGGACTAGCAAAGGGACCCAGTACTTC. It yields the protein CASSSTGTSKGTQYF.

The chain combines TRBV19 with TRBJ2-5, with a possible D match to TRBD1 (5 bases). V lost 2 bases and J lost 5, with 12 bases in between. This CDR3 is built from 14 residues. Per germline, CDR1 LNHDA and CDR2 SQIVND (reference sequence). The CDR3 is CASSIIAGLETQYF. CDR3 nucleotide sequence: TGTGCCAGTAGTATAATTGCAGGGCTGGAGACCCAGTACTTC.

The rearrangement links TRBV6-1 to TRBJ2-1; TRBD2 might be the D (6 bases). The CDR3 has 16 residues. The V gene's germline CDR1 is MNHNS and CDR2 SASEGT. V was shortened by 4 bases and J by 0 bases, with 13 bases between the two germline ends. CDR3 loop: CASSGWRGPSYNEQFF. DNA of the CDR3: TGTGCCAGCAGTGGTTGGCGGGGACCCTCCTACAATGAGCAGTTCTTC.

The chain couples TRBV19 to TRBJ1-5; D possibly corresponds to TRBD1 (6 bases). Germline V gene sequence: CDR1 LNHDA, CDR2 SQIVND (reference sequence). This CDR3 contains 13 residues. V was shortened by 5 bases and J by 6 bases, with 11 bases between the two germline ends. The CDR3 region has the DNA TGTGCCAGTAGTCAAGGGGGGGGTCAGCCCCAGCATTTT. Amino acid sequence: CASSQGGGQPQHF.

The V call is TRBV7-9, the J call TRBJ1-6, with no clear D. V lost 3 bases and J 6 bases, leaving 9 bases between the germline ends. The germline gives CDR1 SEHNR, CDR2 FQNEAQ (reference sequence). There are 14 residues in the CDR3. CDR3 in DNA: TGTGCCAGCAGCTTCTATTCCATTAATTCACCCCTCCACTTT. It translates to CASSFYSINSPLHF.

This chain uses TRBV3-1 (or the pseudogene TRBV3-2) with TRBJ2-3; D possibly corresponds to TRBD1 (6 bases). This CDR3 region has 15 residues. The germline V gene encodes CDR1 LGHDT and CDR2 YNNKEL (reference sequence). The V end lost 0 bases, the J end lost 9 bases, and 16 bases lay between the germline ends. CDR3 loop: CASSQDRGQLITQYF. The CDR3 bases are TGTGCCAGCAGCCAAGATCGGGGACAACTTATCACGCAGTATTTT.

The chain combines TRBV6-5 with TRBJ2-7; tentative D call: TRBD2 (6 bases). Trimming stripped 7 bases from V and 3 bases from J, with 16 bases between. CDR1 and CDR2 from the germline V gene are MNHEY and SVGAGI. The CDR3 spans 14 residues. This chain's CDR3 is CASTLWQGGYEQYF. CDR3 DNA: TGTGCCAGCACTCTCTGGCAGGGAGGCTACGAGCAGTACTTC.

This clone came up once. V is TRBV27 and J is TRBJ1-3, with 8 bases that match TRBD1. After removal of 5 bases from V and 2 bases from J, the junction contained 2 bases not matched to a gene. CDR3 length equals 14 residues. CDR1 and CDR2 from the germline V gene are MNHEY and SMNVEV (reference sequence). CDR3 in amino acids: CASSPQGAGNTIYF. The DNA for the CDR3 is TGTGCCAGCAGTCCACAGGGGGCTGGAAACACCATATATTTT.

The chain combines TRBV6-4 with TRBJ1-1; D gene uncertain. The V and J ends lost 6 bases and 1 base respectively, with 9 bases between them. Germline CDR1 MRHNA, CDR2 SNTAGT. The CDR3 is 13 residues long. In nucleotides, the CDR3 is TGTGCCAGCAGCAAGGGAGCGAACACTGAAGCTTTCTTT. This sequence encodes CASSKGANTEAFF.

V usage is TRBV10-2 and J usage is TRBJ1-2, with TRBD1 identical over 7 bases. The CDR3 is 14 residues long. After removal of 3 bases from V and 6 bases from J, the junction contained 7 bases not matched to a gene. Germline V gene lookup returns CDR1 WSHSY and CDR2 SAAADI. CDR3 loop: CASSDSPGGNGYTF. The CDR3 DNA reads as TGCGCCAGCAGTGATTCCCCAGGGGGTAATGGCTACACCTTC.

The chain links TRBV29-1 to TRBJ1-1; 10 bases fit TRBD1. CDR3 length: 14 residues. Trimming cost V 6 bases and J 4 bases; bases outside gene matches: 8. The germline CDR1 and CDR2 sequences are SQVTM and ANQGSEA. CDR3 nucleotide sequence: TGCAGCGTCCCTAGACAGGGGGCTAGCACTGAAGCTTTCTTT. Protein product: CSVPRQGASTEAFF.

The rearrangement uses TRBV29-1 and TRBJ1-1; TRBD1 aligns across 9 bases. V was clipped by 6 bases and J by 0 bases; unmatched bases: 8. The CDR3 extends over 15 amino acids. Germline V gives CDR1 SQVTM, CDR2 ANQGSEA. The CDR3 DNA follows: TGCAGCGTCGGCGGGGGACAGGGTATGAACACTGAAGCTTTCTTT. Protein: CSVGGGQGMNTEAFF. The whole variable domain, filled in from reference TRBV29-1 and TRBJ1-1, reads SAVISQKPSRDICQRGTSLTIQCQVDSQVTMMFWYRQQPGQSLTLIATANQGSEATYESGFVIDKFPISRPNLTFSTLTVSNMSPEDSSIYLCSVGGGQGMNTEAFFGQGTRLTVV.